The sequence of this TCR beta chain was determined in a study of blood T cell repertoires in COVID-19. Study overall: Acute and convalescent COVID-19 samples came from the United States, Italy and Spain. PBMCs, B-cell-depleted T cells, or T cells provided the cDNA or gDNA that made up the material.

There are 15 residues in the CDR3. Trimming stripped 4 bases from V and 7 bases from J, with 16 bases between. Per germline, CDR1 LGHDT and CDR2 YNNKEL (reference sequence). As processed by the authors: Amplification with reference gene primers provided the estimates of nucleated cell counts. Repertoires were generated with immunoSEQ multiplex PCR, while TCRdb's copy carries only in-frame clones and drops some. Clonal size and the V and J genes are those of that table, whereas D and trimming came from the DNA. The sample has 150,000 or so clones, approximately 78% seen once. Sequenced sample: peripheral blood. The chain couples TRBV3-1 (or the pseudogene TRBV3-2) to TRBJ2-2; no clear D gene. The TCR sequence derives from a human donor with acute or convalescent COVID-19. The donor label of this sample is uncertain. DNA of the CDR3: TGTGCCAGCAGCCTCAAAGTCCTTAGTGGCGGGGAGCTGTTTTTT. Translating gives CASSLKVLSGGELFF.